This T cell receptor beta chain was identified during a study of T cells in narcolepsy. Looking at the study overall: Patients with NT1 or NT2 and healthy control donors were enrolled. Overall study findings and caveats: Blood of same and different patients, but not healthy controls, reportedly held recurring autoreactive clonotypes. Comparing one patient's CSF and blood CD4+ clonotypes highlighted HCRT- and TRIB2-specific autoreactive clonotypes.

Assay: immunoSEQ multiplex PCR; the TCRdb copy retains only in-frame clones and omits some. The repertoire consists of approximately 26,000 clones, with about 80% occurring once and the leading ten covering 0.9% to 1.2%. Trimming cost V 0 bases and J 5 bases; bases outside gene matches: 3. The CDR3 loop spans 16 amino acids. Germline V gene sequence: CDR1 LNHNV, CDR2 YYDKDF (reference sequence). Comment on this clone: Its antigen is not known.

This receptor was taken from a human donor in good health. V and J are TRBV15 and TRBJ1-6, with 8 nucleotides matching TRBD1. Sequenced input: memory (CD45RA-) CD4+ T cells from blood. CDR3 in DNA: TGTGCCACCAGCAGAGATCAGGGGGCTAATAATTCACCCCTCCACTTT. Translation: CATSRDQGANNSPLHF. Based on the CDR3 plus reference TRBV15 and TRBJ1-6, the full variable domain is DAMVIQNPRYQVTQFGKPVTLSCSQTLNHNVMYWYQQKSSQAPKLLFHYYDKDFNNEADTPDNFQSRRPNTSFCFLDIRSPGLGDTAMYLCATSRDQGANNSPLHFGNGTRLTVT.